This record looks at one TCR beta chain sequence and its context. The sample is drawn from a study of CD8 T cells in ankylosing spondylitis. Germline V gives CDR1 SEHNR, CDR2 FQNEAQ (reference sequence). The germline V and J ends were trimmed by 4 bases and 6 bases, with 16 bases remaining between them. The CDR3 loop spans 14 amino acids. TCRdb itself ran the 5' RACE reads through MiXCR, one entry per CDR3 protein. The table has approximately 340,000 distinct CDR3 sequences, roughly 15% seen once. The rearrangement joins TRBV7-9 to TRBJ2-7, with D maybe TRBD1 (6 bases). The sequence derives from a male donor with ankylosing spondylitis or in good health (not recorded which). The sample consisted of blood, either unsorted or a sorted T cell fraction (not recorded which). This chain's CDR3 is CASSYRTDGFEQYF. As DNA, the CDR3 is TGTGCCAGCAGCTACCGGACAGACGGCTTCGAGCAGTACTTC.